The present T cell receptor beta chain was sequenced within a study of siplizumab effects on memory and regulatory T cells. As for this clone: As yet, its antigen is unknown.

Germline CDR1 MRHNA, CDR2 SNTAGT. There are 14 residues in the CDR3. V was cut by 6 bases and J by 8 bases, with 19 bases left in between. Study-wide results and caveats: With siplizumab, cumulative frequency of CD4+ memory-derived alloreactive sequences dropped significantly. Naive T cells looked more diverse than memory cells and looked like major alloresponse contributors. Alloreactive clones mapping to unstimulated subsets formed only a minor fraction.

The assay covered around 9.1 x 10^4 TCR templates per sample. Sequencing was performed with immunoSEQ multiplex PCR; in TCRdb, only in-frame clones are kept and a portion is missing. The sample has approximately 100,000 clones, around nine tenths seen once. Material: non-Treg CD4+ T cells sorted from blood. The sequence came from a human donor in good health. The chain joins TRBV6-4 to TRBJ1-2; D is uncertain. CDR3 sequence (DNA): TGTGCCAGCAGCGCGGGCCTAAGGATAGGGGGCTACACCTTC. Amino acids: CASSAGLRIGGYTF.